This TCR beta chain comes out of a study of blood T cell repertoires in COVID-19. About the research overall: Sources were T cells, B-cell-depleted T cells, or PBMCs; the material itself was cDNA or gDNA.

This CDR3 comprises 14 residues. Germline CDR1 is LNHDA and CDR2 is SQIVND (reference sequence). With 5 bases removed from V and 3 bases from J, the gap between germline ends came to 11 bases. TCRdb keeps only in-frame clones here, not all; method: immunoSEQ multiplex PCR. The data show roughly 290,000 clones, approximately 85% seen once. Specimen: PBMCs or T cells enriched from blood (not recorded which). The TCR originated in a man in his thirties or forties who had recovered from COVID-19. The chain has TRBV19 and TRBJ1-5; the D is unclear. CDR3 DNA sequence: TGTGCCAGTAGTTTGGCAGGTCTCAATCAGCCCCAGCATTTT. This encodes CASSLAGLNQPQHF.